This TCR beta chain was sequenced during a study of shared clonotypes between healthy human individuals. This CDR3 spans 14 amino acids. CDR1 is MNHNY and CDR2 is SVGAGI in the germline V gene (reference sequence). Measured with immunoSEQ multiplex PCR; TCRdb has only the in-frame clones, and not every one. This sample has about 2.4 million clones; 93% occur once, and the top ten carry about 0.39%. V and J are TRBV6-6 and TRBJ2-5; 7 bases match TRBD1. The J call is doubtful: the DNA matches TRBJ2-7 better. Sequences were obtained from naive CD4+ T cells from PBMCs. As to subset: CD45RA+ positively selected. The sequence derives from a man younger than 30 in good health. Some clones in this sample may be carry-over from other donors' samples. The CDR3 loop reads CASRDGQGVYEQYF. In DNA form, the CDR3 reads TGTGCCAGCAGGGACGGGCAGGGGGTCTACGAGCAGTACTTC.